This T cell receptor beta chain was sequenced for a study of T-cell memory formation after mild COVID-19. Regarding the study as a whole: The main location of contracting CD4+ clones was CM and EM, and that of contracting CD8+ clones was EMRA. Pre-infection memory showed some responding clones, and this suggested that cross-reactive memory joined.

This clonotype occurred a few times. Antigen unknown. TCRdb used MiXCR to reprocess the 5' RACE reads, holding one entry per CDR3 protein. The sample includes 550,000 to 700,000 distinct CDR3 sequences, over 15% of them seen just once. The source is an adult woman who had mild COVID-19 (a few samples of this study predate the infection). Cell type and time point are not known. Sequenced input: PBMCs or a T cell subset sorted from them (not recorded which).

Written as DNA, the CDR3 is TGCAGCGCTACGGAAGGACAGAACCAGAGGGAGACCCAGTACTTC. Amino acid sequence: CSATEGQNQRETQYF. The genes are TRBV29-1 and TRBJ2-5; TRBD1 is a possible D gene (6 bases). The CDR3 length is 15 residues. Germline V gene sequence: CDR1 SQVTM, CDR2 ANQGSEA. Trimming pared 7 bases from V and 5 bases from J, leaving 23 bases between.